This TCR beta chain was observed in a study of blood T cells in healthy people across ages. Looked up from germline, CDR1 is SQVTM and CDR2 is ANQGSEA. J lost 7 bases, V lost 6 bases, and 11 bases had no gene match. CDR3 length: 14 residues. This clonotype appeared a few times. A second PCR, run for roughly 7 to 12 cycles, used a sample-barcoded 5' primer plus a J-beta primer mix. TCRdb reprocessed the 5' RACE reads via MiXCR and lists one record per CDR3 protein. This table holds 750,000 to 950,000 distinct CDR3 sequences, about a quarter found once. These same data were also listed under a study on T cells of mothers and their children.

The material sequenced was blood. This clonotype was obtained from a boy aged 5 to 17 in good health. The chain has TRBV29-1 and TRBJ1-4; 7 bases align to TRBD1. CDR3 in amino acids: CSVPRDSVTEKLFF. The CDR3 DNA sequence: TGCAGCGTCCCCCGGGACAGCGTGACTGAAAAACTGTTTTTT. Drawing the rest from reference TRBV29-1 and TRBJ1-4, the complete variable domain is SAVISQKPSRDICQRGTSLTIQCQVDSQVTMMFWYRQQPGQSLTLIATANQGSEATYESGFVIDKFPISRPNLTFSTLTVSNMSPEDSSIYLCSVPRDSVTEKLFFGSGTQLSVL.